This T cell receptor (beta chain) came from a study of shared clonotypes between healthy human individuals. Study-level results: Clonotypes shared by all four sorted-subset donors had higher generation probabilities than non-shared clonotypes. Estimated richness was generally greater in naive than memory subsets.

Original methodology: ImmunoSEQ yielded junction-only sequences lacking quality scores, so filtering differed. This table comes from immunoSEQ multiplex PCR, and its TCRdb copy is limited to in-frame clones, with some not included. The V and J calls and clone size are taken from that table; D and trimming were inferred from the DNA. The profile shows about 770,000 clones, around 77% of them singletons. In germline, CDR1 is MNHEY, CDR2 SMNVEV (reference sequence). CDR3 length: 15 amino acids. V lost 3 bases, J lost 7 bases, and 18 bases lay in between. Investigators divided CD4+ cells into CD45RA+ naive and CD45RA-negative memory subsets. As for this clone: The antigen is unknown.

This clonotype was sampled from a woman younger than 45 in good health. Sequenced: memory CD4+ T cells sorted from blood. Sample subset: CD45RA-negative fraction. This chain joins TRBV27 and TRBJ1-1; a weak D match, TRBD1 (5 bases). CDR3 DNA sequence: TGTGCCAGCAGTTTGTCCATACCGGGACGGAATGAAGCTTTCTTT. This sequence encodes CASSLSIPGRNEAFF.